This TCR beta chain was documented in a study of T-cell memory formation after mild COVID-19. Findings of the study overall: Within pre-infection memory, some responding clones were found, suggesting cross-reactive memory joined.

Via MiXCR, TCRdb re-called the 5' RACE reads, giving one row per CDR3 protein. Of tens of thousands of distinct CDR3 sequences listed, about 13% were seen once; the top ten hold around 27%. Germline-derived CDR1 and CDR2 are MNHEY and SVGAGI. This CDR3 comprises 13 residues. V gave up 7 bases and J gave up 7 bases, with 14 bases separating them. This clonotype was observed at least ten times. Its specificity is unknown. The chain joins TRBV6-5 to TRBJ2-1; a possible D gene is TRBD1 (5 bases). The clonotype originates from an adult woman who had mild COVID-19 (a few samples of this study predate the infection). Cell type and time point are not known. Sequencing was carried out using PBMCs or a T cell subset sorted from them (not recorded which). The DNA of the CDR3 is TGTGCCAGCACCATAAGGGGTGGGAATGAGCAGTTCTTC. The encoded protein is CASTIRGGNEQFF.